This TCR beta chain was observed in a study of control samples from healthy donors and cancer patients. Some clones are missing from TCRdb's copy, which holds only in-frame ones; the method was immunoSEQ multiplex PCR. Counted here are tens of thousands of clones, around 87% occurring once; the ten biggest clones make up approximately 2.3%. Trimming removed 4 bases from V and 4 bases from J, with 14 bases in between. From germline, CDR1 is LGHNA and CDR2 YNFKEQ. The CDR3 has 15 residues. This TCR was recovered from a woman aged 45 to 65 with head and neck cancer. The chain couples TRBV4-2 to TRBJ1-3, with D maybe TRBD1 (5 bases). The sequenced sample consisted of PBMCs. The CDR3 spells CASSPGTGVGNTIYF. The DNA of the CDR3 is TGTGCCAGCAGCCCAGGGACGGGGGTAGGAAACACCATATATTTT.